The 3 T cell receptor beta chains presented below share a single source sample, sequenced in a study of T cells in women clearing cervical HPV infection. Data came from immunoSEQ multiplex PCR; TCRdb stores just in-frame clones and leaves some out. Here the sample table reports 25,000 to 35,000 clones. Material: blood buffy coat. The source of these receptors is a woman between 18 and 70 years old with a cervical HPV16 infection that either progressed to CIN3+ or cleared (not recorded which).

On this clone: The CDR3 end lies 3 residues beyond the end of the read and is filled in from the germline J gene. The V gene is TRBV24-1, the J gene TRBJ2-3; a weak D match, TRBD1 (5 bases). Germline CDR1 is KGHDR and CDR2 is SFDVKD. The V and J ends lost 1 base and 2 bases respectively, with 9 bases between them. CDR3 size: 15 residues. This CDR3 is CATSDFTQATDTQYF. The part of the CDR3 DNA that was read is TGTGCCACCAGTGATTTTACACAGGCCACAGATACG.

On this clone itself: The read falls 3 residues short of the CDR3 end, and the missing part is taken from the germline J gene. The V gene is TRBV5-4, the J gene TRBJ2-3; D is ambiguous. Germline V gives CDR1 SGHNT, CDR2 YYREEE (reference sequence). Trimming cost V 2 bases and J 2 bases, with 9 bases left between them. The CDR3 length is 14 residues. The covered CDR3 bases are TGTGCCAGCAGCTTTATCGGTTCCACAGATACG. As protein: CASSFIGSTDT. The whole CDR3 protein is CASSFIGSTDTQYF. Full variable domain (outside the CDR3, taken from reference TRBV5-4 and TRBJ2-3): ETGVTQSPTHLIKTRGQQVTLRCSSQSGHNTVSWYQQALGQGPQFIFQYYREEENGRGNFPPRFSGLQFPNYSSELNVNALELDDSALYLCASSFIGSTDTQYFGPGTRLTVL.

The sequenced part of the CDR3 DNA is TGTGCCAGCAGAGATCCCGGACACCAGTTTGGAAACACC. Its protein is CASRDPGHQFGNT. The entire CDR3 protein reads CASRDPGHQFGNTIYF. The V gene is TRBV6-2 or TRBV6-3, the J gene TRBJ1-3; D is perhaps TRBD1 (5 bases). The DNA ends 3 residues before the CDR3 does, and the rest of the CDR3 is filled in from the germline J gene. The germline V and J ends were trimmed by 6 bases and 3 bases, with 18 bases remaining between them. The CDR3 is 16 amino acids. The germline V gene encodes CDR1 MNHEY and CDR2 SVGEGT.